The rows below give T cell receptor beta chains drawn from one sample of a study of blood T cell repertoires in COVID-19. The data were produced by immunoSEQ multiplex PCR, yet TCRdb's version contains in-frame clones alone and is incomplete. Here the sample spans some 200,000 clones, around nine tenths being singletons. The specimen sequenced was peripheral blood. These receptors all come from a man aged 70-80 years with acute or convalescent COVID-19. CDR3s include the opening cysteine and the closing phenylalanine or tryptophan. A D gene is named only where the DNA matches it firmly. Only part of the rows carry a size: once, few, many, or a class if the clone is expanded.

clone_size: -; d_call: TRBD1; j_call: TRBJ1-1; v_call: TRBV5-6; cdr3_nt: TGTGCCAGCAGCTTGGGGGACAGGGAGGCGGCTGAAGCTTTCTTT; cdr3_aa: CASSLGDREAAEAFF
clone_size: -; d_call: -; j_call: TRBJ2-5; v_call: TRBV7-3; cdr3_nt: TGTGCCAGCAGCTTAACCTTGCAAGAGACCCAGTACTTC; cdr3_aa: CASSLTLQETQYF
clone_size: -; d_call: -; j_call: TRBJ2-7; v_call: TRBV28; cdr3_nt: TGTGCCAGCAGAGGAGCTGCAGTTGCCTACGAGCAGTACTTC; cdr3_aa: CASRGAAVAYEQYF
clone_size: -; d_call: -; j_call: TRBJ2-5; v_call: TRBV11-3; cdr3_nt: TGTGCCAGCAGCTTAGATCACACAAAAGAGACCCAGTACTTC; cdr3_aa: CASSLDHTKETQYF
clone_size: once; d_call: -; j_call: TRBJ1-6; v_call: TRBV6-5; cdr3_nt: TGTGCCAGCATGGACAGCAGCGGATCACCCCTCCACTTT; cdr3_aa: CASMDSSGSPLHF
clone_size: -; d_call: TRBD2; j_call: TRBJ2-3; v_call: TRBV5-1; cdr3_nt: TGCGCCAGCAGCCCCCTAGTCTTCAGCGGGAGGGCGGATACGCAGTATTTT; cdr3_aa: CASSPLVFSGRADTQYF
clone_size: -; d_call: TRBD1; j_call: TRBJ1-6; v_call: TRBV6-4; cdr3_nt: TGTGCCAGCACCGGGGGACAGGGGTTTACACCCCTCCACTTT; cdr3_aa: CASTGGQGFTPLHF
clone_size: -; d_call: TRBD1; j_call: TRBJ1-2; v_call: TRBV2; cdr3_nt: TGTGCCAGCAGTGACCCCGACAGGGGGGAGTACGGCTACACCTTC; cdr3_aa: CASSDPDRGEYGYTF
clone_size: once; d_call: TRBD2; j_call: TRBJ2-1; v_call: TRBV9; cdr3_nt: TGTGCCAGCAGCAGCGGGAGGGGGAACAATGAGCAGTTCTTC; cdr3_aa: CASSSGRGNNEQFF
clone_size: -; d_call: TRBD2; j_call: TRBJ2-1; v_call: TRBV5-1; cdr3_nt: TGCGCCAGCAGCTTGGGGACTAGCGGCTACAATGAGCAGTTCTTC; cdr3_aa: CASSLGTSGYNEQFF
clone_size: -; d_call: -; j_call: TRBJ1-1; v_call: TRBV4-3; cdr3_nt: TGCGCCAGCAGCCTCTTTAGCGGGACGGCTTTCTTT; cdr3_aa: CASSLFSGTAFF
clone_size: -; d_call: TRBD2; j_call: TRBJ2-1; v_call: TRBV28; cdr3_nt: TGTGCCAGCAGTTCCCCGGGACTAGCAGGGGGGGATGAGCAGTTCTTC; cdr3_aa: CASSSPGLAGGDEQFF
clone_size: -; d_call: TRBD1; j_call: TRBJ1-2; v_call: TRBV6-5; cdr3_nt: TGTGCCAGCAGTTACAGGTTTCAGGGGGAGGGCTACACCTTC; cdr3_aa: CASSYRFQGEGYTF
clone_size: -; d_call: -; j_call: TRBJ1-1; v_call: TRBV7-2; cdr3_nt: TGTGCCAGCAGCTTAGTGTTCATGAACACTGAAGCTTTCTTT; cdr3_aa: CASSLVFMNTEAFF
clone_size: -; d_call: -; j_call: TRBJ1-5; v_call: TRBV25-1; cdr3_nt: TGTGCCAGCAGTGAATGGGCCAATCAGCCCCAGCATTTT; cdr3_aa: CASSEWANQPQHF
clone_size: -; d_call: TRBD1; j_call: TRBJ1-1; v_call: TRBV2; cdr3_nt: TGTGCCAGCCAGAACGACAGGGACGCTGAAGCTTTCTTT; cdr3_aa: CASQNDRDAEAFF
clone_size: once; d_call: TRBD2; j_call: TRBJ2-1; v_call: TRBV5-1; cdr3_nt: TGCGCCAGCAGCTCTGGGACTAGCGGGATAGATGAGCAGTTCTTC; cdr3_aa: CASSSGTSGIDEQFF
clone_size: -; d_call: -; j_call: TRBJ2-3; v_call: TRBV2; cdr3_nt: TGTGCCAGCAGTGGCGGGGAGGTGCAGTATTTT; cdr3_aa: CASSGGEVQYF
clone_size: few; d_call: TRBD2; j_call: TRBJ2-1; v_call: TRBV6-5; cdr3_nt: TGTGCCAGCATTGCCAGCGGGGGCTACAATGAGCAGTTCTTC; cdr3_aa: CASIASGGYNEQFF
clone_size: -; d_call: TRBD2; j_call: TRBJ2-7; v_call: TRBV27; cdr3_nt: TGTGCCAGCAGTTTTAGCGGGAGTTGGTACGAGCAGTACTTC; cdr3_aa: CASSFSGSWYEQYF
clone_size: -; d_call: -; j_call: TRBJ1-2; v_call: TRBV7-9; cdr3_nt: TGTGCCAGCAGCTTAGCCGTCTCCTATGGCTACACCTTC; cdr3_aa: CASSLAVSYGYTF
clone_size: -; d_call: TRBD1; j_call: TRBJ1-2; v_call: TRBV7-9; cdr3_nt: TGTGCCAGCAGCTTGGAGACAGGGGGCAATGGCTACACCTTC; cdr3_aa: CASSLETGGNGYTF
clone_size: few; d_call: TRBD2; j_call: TRBJ2-1; v_call: TRBV28; cdr3_nt: TGTGCCAGCAGCGAATTCGGACTAGCGGTATACAATGAGCAGTTCTTC; cdr3_aa: CASSEFGLAVYNEQFF
clone_size: -; d_call: TRBD1; j_call: TRBJ2-2; v_call: TRBV4-3; cdr3_nt: TGCGCCAGCAGCCAGGTCTTGGGACAGGGGATTCCTGGGGAGCTGTTTTTT; cdr3_aa: CASSQVLGQGIPGELFF